This TCR beta chain was obtained from a study of T-cell memory formation after mild COVID-19. The wider study: Clusters were largely donor specific. Study-level points and caveats: CD8+ contracting clones occupied EMRA, while CD4+ ones occupied mainly CM and EM. Clones that contracted from day 15 to 85 had balanced CD4/CD8; later expanders were CD4+ biased.

With regard to this clonotype: The antigen is undetermined.

Barcoded TCR alpha and TCR beta cDNA libraries with UMIs came from 5'RACE using constant-segment primers. TCRdb recomputed calls from the 5' RACE reads with MiXCR, one row per CDR3 protein. The profile shows fewer than 250,000 distinct CDR3 sequences, about 27% of them singletons. There are 16 residues in the CDR3. Germline CDR1 is MNHEY and CDR2 is SVGAGI. The V gene end was trimmed by 10 bases and the J gene end by 4 bases; junction bases not matched to a gene: 14. Sequenced: PBMCs or a T cell subset sorted from them (not recorded which). The receptor's source is an adult woman who had mild COVID-19 (a few samples of this study predate the infection). Cell type and time point are not known. V usage is TRBV6-5 and J usage is TRBJ2-2, with 8 bases aligning to TRBD2. The CDR3 DNA sequence: TGTGCCACCTTTGGGCCAGCGGGAGTCGGCACCGGGGAGCTGTTTTTT. This sequence encodes CATFGPAGVGTGELFF.